Shown below are 22 T cell receptor beta chains from a single sample sequenced in a study of technical replicates of blood from several donors. TCRdb keeps only in-frame clones here, not all; method: immunoSEQ multiplex PCR. This table holds tens of thousands of clones, just under 95% found once. The sequenced material came from T cells isolated from PBMCs. Every receptor here comes from a human donor in good health.

The J gene is TRBJ1-1, the V gene TRBV5-6, with TRBD1 as a possible D gene (5 bases). There are 15 residues in the CDR3. Trimming stripped 1 base from V and 4 bases from J, with 14 bases between. Germline-derived CDR1 and CDR2 are SGHDT and YYEEEE. Here the CDR3 reads CASSLTTAGGTEAFF. The CDR3, as DNA: TGTGCCAGCAGCTTGACGACCGCGGGGGGCACTGAAGCTTTCTTT.

This chain links TRBV27 with TRBJ1-2, with TRBD1 matching over 7 bases. Losses at the gene ends were 6 bases for V and 2 bases for J; bases not matched to a gene: 9. CDR1 and CDR2 (germline): MNHEY, SMNVEV (reference sequence). The CDR3 is made up of 15 amino acids. CDR3 sequence: CASRIRQGWNYGYTF. CDR3 bases: TGTGCCAGCAGGATCAGACAGGGTTGGAACTATGGCTACACCTTC.

The chain has TRBV2 and TRBJ1-4, with 7 positions matching TRBD1. Germline V gene sequence: CDR1 SNHLY, CDR2 FYNNEI. The CDR3 extends over 17 amino acids. With 6 bases clipped from V and 8 bases from J, the junction kept 18 bases outside the gene matches. The CDR3 region is CASRIRPTGRYGEKLFF. The CDR3 nucleotides are TGTGCCAGCAGGATAAGACCGACAGGGCGGTATGGGGAAAAACTGTTTTTT.

V gene TRBV12-5 combines with J gene TRBJ1-1; possible D gene TRBD1, 6 bases. Germline V CDR1 and CDR2: LGHNT, FRNRAP. Trimming took off 6 bases at V and 3 bases at J, with 11 bases between the two ends. CDR3 length equals 13 residues. The CDR3 DNA reads as TGTGCTAGTGGGGGGGCCTGGGACACTGAAGCTTTCTTT. Protein sequence: CASGGAWDTEAFF.

The J gene is TRBJ1-1, the V gene TRBV5-8; D unresolved. Per germline, CDR1 SGHTS and CDR2 YDEGEE. Trimming stripped 2 bases from V and 6 bases from J, with 8 bases between. The CDR3 totals 12 residues. The CDR3 protein is CASSFGAPEAFF. The CDR3 DNA reads as TGTGCCAGCAGCTTCGGAGCCCCTGAAGCTTTCTTT.

J is TRBJ1-2 and V is TRBV11-2, with 7 bases matching TRBD1. The CDR3 totals 14 residues. V was pared by 2 bases and J by 5 bases, with 5 bases of the junction left unmatched. Germline CDR1 reads SGHAT; CDR2 reads FQNNGV. The CDR3 region is CASSLTGVWYGYTF. The DNA of the CDR3 is TGTGCCAGCAGCTTAACAGGGGTTTGGTATGGCTACACCTTC.

V is TRBV7-9 and J is TRBJ1-2, with D possibly matching TRBD1 (5 bases). The CDR3 runs 12 residues. Germline loops: CDR1 SEHNR, CDR2 FQNEAQ (reference sequence). V was clipped by 5 bases and J by 11 bases, with 15 bases between them. DNA for the CDR3: TGTGCCAGCAGCCCTCGGGACGCGGGGTACACCTTC. Translation: CASSPRDAGYTF.

The rearrangement links TRBV11-2 to TRBJ1-2, with TRBD1 matching over 11 bases. CDR3 length: 16 residues. Germline CDR1 and CDR2: SGHAT and FQNNGV. With V trimmed by 5 bases and J by 4 bases, 9 bases remained unmatched. The CDR3 coding sequence is TGTGCCAGCAGCGCCGGACAGGGGGCAGTTAGCTATGGCTACACCTTC. This encodes CASSAGQGAVSYGYTF.

This chain connects TRBV7-7 to TRBJ1-3; D is ambiguous. The CDR3 sequence is 18 residues long. The V end was cut by 2 bases, the J end by 0 bases, with 17 bases between. Germline V CDR1 and CDR2: SSHAT, FNYEAQ (reference sequence). CDR3 coding DNA: TGTGCCAGCAGCTTAAGCCCCCTGGGCCGTAACTCTGGAAACACCATATATTTT. It is translated as CASSLSPLGRNSGNTIYF.

The chain recombines TRBV6-1 with TRBJ2-7; TRBD1 is a possible D gene (5 bases). The CDR3 length is 13 residues. CDR1 is MNHNS, CDR2 SASEGT, per germline. Trimming pared 6 bases from V and 2 bases from J, leaving 11 bases between. CDR3 DNA: TGTGCCAGCAGATCAAGACAGACCTACGAGCAGTACTTC. As protein: CASRSRQTYEQYF.

The chain couples TRBV15 to TRBJ1-1; no reliable D call. Trimming removed 0 bases from V and 0 bases from J, with 5 bases in between. This CDR3 comprises 14 residues. Germline CDR1 is LNHNV and CDR2 is YYDKDF (reference sequence). For the CDR3, the DNA is TGTGCCACCAGCAGAGATCCGTTGAACACTGAAGCTTTCTTT. It specifies CATSRDPLNTEAFF.

The rearrangement links TRBV7-3 to TRBJ2-7, with 10 bases that match TRBD2. This CDR3 region has 15 residues. With 2 bases clipped from V and 2 bases from J, the junction kept 3 bases outside the gene matches. Germline V CDR1 and CDR2: SGHTA, FQGTGA. CDR3 coding DNA: TGTGCCAGCAGCTTAGCTAGCGGGGGACCCTACGAGCAGTACTTC. Translation gives CASSLASGGPYEQYF.

This chain connects TRBV6-1 to TRBJ2-7; no firm D call. The CDR3 has 14 amino acids. The germline gives CDR1 MNHNS, CDR2 SASEGT. The V gene lost 2 bases and the J gene lost 0 bases, with 8 bases spanning the gap. The CDR3, as DNA: TGTGCCAGCAGTGAACAGTGGAGCTCCTACGAGCAGTACTTC. It specifies CASSEQWSSYEQYF.

The chain couples TRBV28 to TRBJ2-3; 7 bases map to TRBD1. Germline assignment: CDR1 MDHEN and CDR2 SYDVKM. There are 16 residues in the CDR3. V trimming: 10 bases; J trimming: 1 base; junction bases outside the gene matches: 14. The CDR3 DNA reads as TGTGCCACCAGAACGGGGACAGCCCGGGGCACAGATACGCAGTATTTT. The encoded protein is CATRTGTARGTDTQYF. Complete variable domain (other parts from reference TRBV28 and TRBJ2-3): DVKVTQSSRYLVKRTGEKVFLECVQDMDHENMFWYRQDPGLGLRLIYFSYDVKMKEKGDIPEGYSVSREKKERFSLILESASTNQTSMYLCATRTGTARGTDTQYFGPGTRLTVL.

The chain joins TRBV14 to TRBJ2-3; 9 bases are shared with TRBD1. The CDR3 contains 14 residues. Germline loops: CDR1 SGHDN, CDR2 FVKESK. The V gene end was trimmed by 6 bases and the J gene end by 6 bases; junction bases not matched to a gene: 7. The CDR3 nucleotides are TGTGCCAGCAGTCGGACAGGGGAGATGGATACGCAGTATTTT. Translation gives CASSRTGEMDTQYF. Based on the CDR3 plus reference TRBV14 and TRBJ2-3, the full variable domain is EAGVTQFPSHSVIEKGQTVTLRCDPISGHDNLYWYRRVMGKEIKFLLHFVKESKQDESGMPNNRFLAERTGGTYSTLKVQPAELEDSGVYFCASSRTGEMDTQYFGPGTRLTVL.

The rearrangement uses TRBV10-2 and TRBJ2-1; TRBD2 matches at 11 bases. The CDR3 loop spans 15 amino acids. Germline CDR1 is WSHSY and CDR2 is SAAADI. V lost 7 bases, J lost 5 bases, and 7 bases stayed unmatched. The DNA for the CDR3 is TGCGCCAGCAAGAGTAGCGGGAGGGCCAACAATGAGCAGTTCTTC. Its protein product is CASKSSGRANNEQFF.

This clone was found once. This sequence joins TRBV5-4 and TRBJ2-2; 13 nucleotides align to TRBD2. V lost 3 bases to trimming and J lost 10 bases; unmatched junction nucleotides: 9. CDR1 and CDR2 from the germline V gene are SGHNT and YYREEE (reference sequence). This CDR3 is 16 amino acids long. The CDR3 is CASSSEFTSGRVELFF. In DNA form, the CDR3 reads TGTGCCAGCAGCTCCGAATTTACTAGCGGGAGGGTGGAGCTGTTTTTT.

The chain combines TRBV2 with TRBJ2-1; 7 bases match TRBD2. Germline V lookup: CDR1 SNHLY, CDR2 FYNNEI. The CDR3 runs to 13 residues. Losses at the gene ends were 10 bases for V and 4 bases for J; bases not matched to a gene: 7. CDR3 DNA: TGTGCCACCCAGACTAGCAGATACAATGAGCAGTTCTTC. This codes for CATQTSRYNEQFF.

The chain employs TRBV4-1 and TRBJ1-2, with 9 bases aligning to TRBD1. The CDR3 has 15 residues. Germline lookup yields CDR1 MGHRA and CDR2 YSYEKL. Losses at the gene ends were 7 bases for V and 7 bases for J; bases not matched to a gene: 13. The CDR3 coding sequence is TGCGCCAGCACCCCAAGGGGGACAGGGATGAGTGGCTACACCTTC. Its translation is CASTPRGTGMSGYTF.

This chain uses TRBV6-6 with TRBJ2-7; D not resolved. The germline V and J ends were trimmed by 5 bases and 3 bases, with 17 bases remaining between them. Per the germline V gene, CDR1 is MNHNY and CDR2 is SVGAGI (reference sequence). The CDR3 runs to 15 residues. CDR3 nucleotides: TGTGCCAGCAGTACCACTAACACTTACTTCTACGAGCAGTACTTC. It specifies CASSTTNTYFYEQYF.

V usage is TRBV5-4 and J usage is TRBJ2-3; 8 positions agree with TRBD1. The CDR3 totals 18 residues. V lost 0 bases to trimming and J lost 1 base; unmatched junction nucleotides: 10. The V gene's germline CDR1 is SGHNT and CDR2 YYREEE (reference sequence). In DNA form, the CDR3 reads TGTGCCAGCAGCTTGGGCCAGCTAGGGACAGGCGGCACAGATACGCAGTATTTT. Amino acid sequence: CASSLGQLGTGGTDTQYF.

The J gene is TRBJ2-7, the V gene TRBV6-5; 8 nucleotides agree with TRBD1. The CDR3 extends over 14 amino acids. Germline CDR1 is MNHEY and CDR2 is SVGAGI. With V trimmed by 6 bases and J by 5 bases, 9 bases remained unmatched. The CDR3 loop reads CASSHGQGRHEQYF. DNA for the CDR3: TGTGCCAGCAGCCACGGACAGGGCAGGCACGAGCAGTACTTC.